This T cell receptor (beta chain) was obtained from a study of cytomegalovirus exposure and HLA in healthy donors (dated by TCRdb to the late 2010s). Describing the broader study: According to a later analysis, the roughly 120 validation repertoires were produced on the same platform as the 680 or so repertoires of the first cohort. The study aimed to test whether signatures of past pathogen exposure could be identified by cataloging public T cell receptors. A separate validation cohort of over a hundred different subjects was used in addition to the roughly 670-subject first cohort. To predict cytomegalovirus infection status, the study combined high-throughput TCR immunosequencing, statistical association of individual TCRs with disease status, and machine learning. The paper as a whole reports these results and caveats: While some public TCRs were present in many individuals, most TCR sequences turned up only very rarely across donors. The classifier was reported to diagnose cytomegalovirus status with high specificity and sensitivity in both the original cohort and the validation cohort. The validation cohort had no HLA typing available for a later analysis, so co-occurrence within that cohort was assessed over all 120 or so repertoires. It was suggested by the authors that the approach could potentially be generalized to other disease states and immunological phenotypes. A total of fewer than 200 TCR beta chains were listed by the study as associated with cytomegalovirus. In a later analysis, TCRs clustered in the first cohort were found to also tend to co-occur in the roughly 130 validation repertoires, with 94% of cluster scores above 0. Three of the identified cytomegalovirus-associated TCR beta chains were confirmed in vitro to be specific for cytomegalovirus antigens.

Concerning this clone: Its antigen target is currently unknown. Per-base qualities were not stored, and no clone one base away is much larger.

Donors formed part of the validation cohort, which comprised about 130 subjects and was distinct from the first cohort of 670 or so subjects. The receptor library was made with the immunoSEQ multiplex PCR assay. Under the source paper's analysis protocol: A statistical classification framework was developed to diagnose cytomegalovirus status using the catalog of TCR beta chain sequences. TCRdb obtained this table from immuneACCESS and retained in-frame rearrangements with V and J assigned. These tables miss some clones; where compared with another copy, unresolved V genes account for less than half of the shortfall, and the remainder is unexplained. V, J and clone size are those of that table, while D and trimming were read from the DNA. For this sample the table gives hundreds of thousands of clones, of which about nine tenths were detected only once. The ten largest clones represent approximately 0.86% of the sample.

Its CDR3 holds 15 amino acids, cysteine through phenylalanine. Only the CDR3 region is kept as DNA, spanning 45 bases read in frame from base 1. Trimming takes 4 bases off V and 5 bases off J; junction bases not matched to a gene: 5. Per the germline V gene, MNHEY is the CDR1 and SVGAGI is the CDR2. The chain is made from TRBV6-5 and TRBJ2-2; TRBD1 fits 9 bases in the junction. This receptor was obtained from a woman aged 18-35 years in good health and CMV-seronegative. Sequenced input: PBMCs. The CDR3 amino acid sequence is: CASSSDRGNTGELFF. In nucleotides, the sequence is TGTGCCAGCAGTTCGGACAGGGGTAATACCGGGGAGCTGTTTTTT.